The 4 T cell receptor beta chains presented below share a single source sample, sequenced in a study of blood T cell repertoires in COVID-19 (dated by TCRdb to the early 2020s). The method was the immunoSEQ multiplex PCR assay. TCRdb limited this immuneACCESS table to in-frame rearrangements with V and J called. A share of clones is missing; checked studies link under half to unresolved V genes, and the rest is unexplained. The sample table contains about 150,000 clones; only one count was recorded for 84% of them. Together, the top ten hold around 7.2% of the sample. Source material: peripheral blood. These receptors came from a woman aged 45-65 years in a cohort sampled during active or convalescent COVID-19.

The chain joins TRBV20-1 to TRBJ2-5; TRBD1 matches at 9 bases. Germline assignment: CDR1 DFQATT and CDR2 SNEGSKA (reference sequence). With V trimmed by 3 bases and J by 5 bases, 7 bases remained unmatched. The CDR3 is made up of 14 amino acids. The CDR3 sequence: CSASYRGRGETQYF. CDR3 DNA: TGCAGTGCTAGTTACAGGGGGCGCGGGGAGACCCAGTACTTC.

The V and J genes are TRBV30 and TRBJ1-5, with D perhaps TRBD1 (5 bases). The germline CDR1 and CDR2 sequences are GTSNPN and SVGIG (reference sequence). Trimming stripped 7 bases from V and 2 bases from J, with 15 bases between. This CDR3 region has 14 residues. CDR3: CAFSGDGGNQPQHF. In DNA, the CDR3 is TGTGCCTTCTCGGGGGATGGCGGCAATCAGCCCCAGCATTTT.

This sequence joins TRBV7-6 and TRBJ1-2; tentatively, D is TRBD1 (6 bases). The V gene's germline CDR1 is SGHVS and CDR2 FNYEAQ. The CDR3 length is 13 residues. The V gene lost 1 base and the J gene lost 6 bases, with 9 bases spanning the gap. For the CDR3, the DNA is TGTGCCAGCAGCTTAGAACAGGGTAATGGCTACACCTTC. This gives the protein CASSLEQGNGYTF. Full variable domain (outside the CDR3, taken from reference TRBV7-6 and TRBJ1-2): GAGVSQSPRYKVTKRGQDVALRCDPISGHVSLYWYRQALGQGPEFLTYFNYEAQQDKSGLPNDRFSAERPEGSISTLTIQRTEQRDSAMYRCASSLEQGNGYTFGSGTRLTVV.

In regard to this clone: The sample has other DNA sequences that encode this CDR3 too. V usage is TRBV5-1 and J usage is TRBJ1-1; D is uncertain. With 0 bases removed from V and 1 base from J, the gap between germline ends came to 7 bases. The CDR3 is 14 residues long. Germline V lookup: CDR1 SGHRS, CDR2 YFSETQ. CDR3 nucleotide sequence: TGCGCCAGCAGCTTGGCCCGGGGGAACACTGAAGCTTTCTTT. Its translation: CASSLARGNTEAFF.